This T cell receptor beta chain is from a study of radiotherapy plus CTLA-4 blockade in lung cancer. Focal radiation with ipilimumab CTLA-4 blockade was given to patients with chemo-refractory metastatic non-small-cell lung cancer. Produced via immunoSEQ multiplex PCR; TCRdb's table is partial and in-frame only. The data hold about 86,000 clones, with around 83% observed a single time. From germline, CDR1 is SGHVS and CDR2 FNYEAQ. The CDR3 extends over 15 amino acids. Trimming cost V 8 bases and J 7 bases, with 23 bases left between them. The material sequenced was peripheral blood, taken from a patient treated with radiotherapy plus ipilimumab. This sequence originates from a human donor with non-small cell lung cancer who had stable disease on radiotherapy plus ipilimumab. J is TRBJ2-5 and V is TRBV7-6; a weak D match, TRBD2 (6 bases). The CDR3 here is CASSSGGIVGGTQYF. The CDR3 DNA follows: TGTGCCAGCTCCTCTGGGGGGATAGTTGGGGGGACCCAGTACTTC. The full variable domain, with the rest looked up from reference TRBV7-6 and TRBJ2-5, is GAGVSQSPRYKVTKRGQDVALRCDPISGHVSLYWYRQALGQGPEFLTYFNYEAQQDKSGLPNDRFSAERPEGSISTLTIQRTEQRDSAMYRCASSSGGIVGGTQYFGPGTRLLVL.